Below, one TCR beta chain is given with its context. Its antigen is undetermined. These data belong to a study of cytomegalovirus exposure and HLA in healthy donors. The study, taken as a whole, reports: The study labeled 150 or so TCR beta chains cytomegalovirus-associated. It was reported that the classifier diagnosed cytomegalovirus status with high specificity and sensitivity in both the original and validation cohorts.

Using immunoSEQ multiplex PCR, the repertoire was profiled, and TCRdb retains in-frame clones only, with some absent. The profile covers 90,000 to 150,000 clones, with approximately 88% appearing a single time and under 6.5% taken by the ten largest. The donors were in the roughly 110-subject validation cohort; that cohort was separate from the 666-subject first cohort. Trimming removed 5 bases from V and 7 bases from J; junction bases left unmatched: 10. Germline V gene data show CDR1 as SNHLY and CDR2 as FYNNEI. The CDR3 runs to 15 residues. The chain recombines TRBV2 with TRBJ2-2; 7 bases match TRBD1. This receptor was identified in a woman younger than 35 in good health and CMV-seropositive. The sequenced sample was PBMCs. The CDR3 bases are TGTGCCAGCAGTCCAGCCGAGGGGGCGATCGGGGAGCTGTTTTTT. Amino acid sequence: CASSPAEGAIGELFF.